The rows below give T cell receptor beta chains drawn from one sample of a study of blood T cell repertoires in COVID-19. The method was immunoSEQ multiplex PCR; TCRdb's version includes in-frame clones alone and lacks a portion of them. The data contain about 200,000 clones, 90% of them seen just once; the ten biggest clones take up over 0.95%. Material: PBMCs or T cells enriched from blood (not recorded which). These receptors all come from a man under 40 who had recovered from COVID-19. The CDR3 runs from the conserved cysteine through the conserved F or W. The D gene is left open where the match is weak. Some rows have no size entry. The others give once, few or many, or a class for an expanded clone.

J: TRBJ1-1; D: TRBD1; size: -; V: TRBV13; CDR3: CASSFLRAGGSADTEAFF; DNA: TGTGCCAGCAGCTTTTTAAGGGCAGGGGGAAGTGCGGACACTGAAGCTTTCTTT
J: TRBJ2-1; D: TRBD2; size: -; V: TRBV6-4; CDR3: CASSGTSSSYNEQFF; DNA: TGTGCCAGCAGTGGGACTAGTAGCTCCTACAATGAGCAGTTCTTC
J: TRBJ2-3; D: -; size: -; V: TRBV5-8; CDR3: CASSSPDRYWDTQYF; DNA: TGTGCCAGCAGCTCACCGGACAGATATTGGGATACGCAGTATTTT
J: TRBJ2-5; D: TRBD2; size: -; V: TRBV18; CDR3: CASSPLAGGSGETQYF; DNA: TGTGCCAGCTCACCACTAGCGGGAGGTTCGGGAGAGACCCAGTACTTC
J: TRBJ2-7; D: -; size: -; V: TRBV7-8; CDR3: CASSLDRAMHEQYF; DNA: TGTGCCAGCAGCTTAGATCGAGCGATGCACGAGCAGTACTTC
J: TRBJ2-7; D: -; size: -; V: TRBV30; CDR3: CAWSVHLVYEQYF; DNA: TGTGCCTGGAGTGTCCACCTAGTCTACGAGCAGTACTTC
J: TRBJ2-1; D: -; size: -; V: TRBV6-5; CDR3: CASSYSVQTYNEQFF; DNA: TGTGCCAGCAGTTACTCGGTACAGACATACAATGAGCAGTTCTTC
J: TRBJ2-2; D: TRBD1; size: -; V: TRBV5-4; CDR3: CASSRGRSNTGELFF; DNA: TGTGCCAGCAGCAGGGGGCGATCGAACACCGGGGAGCTGTTTTTT
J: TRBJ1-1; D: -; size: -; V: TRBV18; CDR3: CASSPGGGNTEAFF; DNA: TGTGCCAGCTCACCGGGCGGGGGGAACACTGAAGCTTTCTTT
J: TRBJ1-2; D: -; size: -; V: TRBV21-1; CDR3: CASSKVAGSAYGYTF; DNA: TGTGCCAGCAGCAAAGTTGCGGGTTCGGCCTATGGCTACACCTTC
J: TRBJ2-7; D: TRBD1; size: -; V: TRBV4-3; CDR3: CASSQRTGGVYEQYF; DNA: TGCGCCAGCAGCCAACGGACAGGGGGCGTCTACGAGCAGTACTTC
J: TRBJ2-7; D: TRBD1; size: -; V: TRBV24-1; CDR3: CATSDLRGQWDYEQYF; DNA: TGTGCCACCAGTGATTTAAGGGGACAGTGGGATTACGAGCAGTACTTC
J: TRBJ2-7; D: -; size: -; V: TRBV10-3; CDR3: CAIRRRTDSYEQYF; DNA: TGTGCCATTCGCCGGCGGACAGATTCCTACGAGCAGTACTTC
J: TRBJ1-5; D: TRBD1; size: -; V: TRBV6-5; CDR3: CASGTVNQPQHF; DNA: TGTGCCAGCGGGACAGTGAATCAGCCCCAGCATTTT
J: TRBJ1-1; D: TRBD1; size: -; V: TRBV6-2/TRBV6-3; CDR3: CASSYSRDRGPWTEAFF; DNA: TGTGCCAGCAGTTACTCGCGGGACAGGGGGCCGTGGACTGAAGCTTTCTTT
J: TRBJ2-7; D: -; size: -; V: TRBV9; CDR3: CASSVGGTATYEQYF; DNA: TGTGCCAGCAGCGTTGGCGGGACAGCTACCTACGAGCAGTACTTC
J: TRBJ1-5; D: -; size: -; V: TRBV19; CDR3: CASSILQGLSNQPQHF; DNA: TGTGCCAGTAGTATTCTCCAGGGTTTGAGCAATCAGCCCCAGCATTTT
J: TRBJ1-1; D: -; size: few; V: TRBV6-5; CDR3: CASSYQQRTANEAFF; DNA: TGTGCCAGCAGTTACCAGCAGAGGACAGCCAATGAAGCTTTCTTT
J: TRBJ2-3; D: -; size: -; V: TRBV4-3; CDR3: CASSLGQSTDTQYF; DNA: TGCGCCAGCAGCCTAGGACAGAGCACAGATACGCAGTATTTT
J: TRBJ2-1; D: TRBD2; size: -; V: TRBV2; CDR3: CASLGTTSSYNEQFF; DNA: TGTGCCAGCCTAGGGACTACCAGCTCCTACAATGAGCAGTTCTTC
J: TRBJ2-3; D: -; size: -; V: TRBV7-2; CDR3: CASSSHTDTQYF; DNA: TGTGCCAGCAGCTCACACACAGATACGCAGTATTTT
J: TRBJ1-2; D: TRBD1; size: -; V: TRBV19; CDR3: CASSPTGGVRYGYTF; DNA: TGTGCCAGTAGTCCGACAGGGGGCGTACGCTATGGCTACACCTTC
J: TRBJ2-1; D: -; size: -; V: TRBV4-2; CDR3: CASSQAGQGTYNEQFF; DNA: TGTGCCAGCAGCCAAGCTGGCCAGGGAACATACAATGAGCAGTTCTTC
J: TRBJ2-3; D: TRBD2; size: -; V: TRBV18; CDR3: CASSPGLLASTQYF; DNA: TGTGCCAGCTCACCAGGATTACTAGCGTCAACGCAGTATTTT